Presented here are 6 T cell receptor beta chains from one specimen sequenced in a study of shared clonotypes between healthy human individuals. Data came from immunoSEQ multiplex PCR; TCRdb stores just in-frame clones and leaves some out. The sample contains roughly 890,000 clones, about 92% of which appear only once. Naive-designated CD8 cells lacked CD45RO, were positively enriched for CCR7, and omitted terminally differentiated effector memory CD45RA+ cells. Source material: naive CD8+ T cells sorted from blood. These receptors were taken from a man younger than 40 in good health.

This clone was counted a single time. The chain has TRBV7-9 and TRBJ2-3, with D possibly TRBD2 on 5 matching bases. There are 16 residues in the CDR3. V lost 2 bases, J lost 6 bases, and 18 bases lay in between. Germline CDR1 SEHNR, CDR2 FQNEAQ (reference sequence). CDR3 nucleotide sequence: TGTGCCAGCAGCTTAATGCAGCGGTCCCCCCTGGATACGCAGTATTTT. This sequence encodes CASSLMQRSPLDTQYF.

J is TRBJ2-5 and V is TRBV19; D gene unclear. Germline V gene lookup returns CDR1 LNHDA and CDR2 SQIVND (reference sequence). The ends were cut back, 0 bases at V and 4 bases at J, with 15 bases in the middle. The CDR3 extends over 16 amino acids. CDR3 amino acids: CASSIDYPLEGETQYF. DNA of the CDR3: TGTGCCAGTAGTATAGACTACCCACTCGAAGGAGAGACCCAGTACTTC.

This clone was seen only a few times. This chain connects TRBV7-9 to TRBJ2-7; weak D call: TRBD1 (7 bases). V gave up 1 base and J gave up 3 bases, with 13 bases separating them. CDR3 length equals 15 residues. Germline values: CDR1 SEHNR, CDR2 FQNEAQ (reference sequence). CDR3 protein: CASSLVRGQSYEQYF. CDR3 DNA: TGTGCCAGCAGCTTAGTGCGGGGACAGAGCTACGAGCAGTACTTC.

J is TRBJ2-7 and V is TRBV28, with D possibly TRBD1 on 5 matching bases. V was clipped by 2 bases and J by 7 bases, with 12 bases between them. Germline values: CDR1 MDHEN, CDR2 SYDVKM. CDR3 length equals 13 residues. The CDR3 loop reads CASSLDAGQEQYF. The CDR3 DNA sequence: TGTGCCAGCAGTTTAGATGCAGGGCAGGAGCAGTACTTC. Full variable domain (remainder filled in from reference TRBV28 and TRBJ2-7): DVKVTQSSRYLVKRTGEKVFLECVQDMDHENMFWYRQDPGLGLRLIYFSYDVKMKEKGDIPEGYSVSREKKERFSLILESASTNQTSMYLCASSLDAGQEQYFGPGTRLTVT.

The gene calls are TRBV18 and TRBJ2-7, with 9 bases identical to TRBD1. Germline V CDR1 and CDR2: KGHSH, LQKENI. The CDR3 spans 15 residues. V dropped 3 bases and J dropped 5; count of bases not matched to a gene: 8. The CDR3 sequence is CASSPIQDRGNEQYF. The CDR3 coding sequence is TGTGCCAGCTCACCTATCCAGGACAGGGGCAACGAGCAGTACTTC.

This rearrangement joins TRBV25-1 to TRBJ2-6; D gene uncertain. The CDR3 loop spans 15 amino acids. Looked up from germline, CDR1 is MGHDK and CDR2 is SYGVNS. Trimming removed 6 bases from V and 0 bases from J, with 9 bases in between. Here the CDR3 DNA reads TGTGCCAGCAGGAGAGGTAACTCTGGGGCCAACGTCCTGACTTTC. Translating gives CASRRGNSGANVLTF. The full variable domain, in which reference TRBV25-1 and TRBJ2-6 provide the parts outside the CDR3, is EADIYQTPRYLVIGTGKKITLECSQTMGHDKMYWYQQDPGMELHLIHYSYGVNSTEKGDLSSESTVSRIRTEHFPLTLESARPSHTSQYLCASRRGNSGANVLTFGAGSRLTVL.